These 13 T cell receptor beta chains came from one sample sequenced in a study of breast tumors, draining lymph nodes, adjacent tissues. TCRdb used MiXCR to reprocess the multiplex PCR reads, holding one entry per CDR3 protein. Of approximately 130,000 distinct CDR3 sequences detected, 21% appear once; the ten largest clones hold about 2%. Breast cancer patients provided tissue from their axillary draining lymph nodes. The specimen was axillary lymph node tissue. These TCRs come from a female donor with breast cancer. Some clones in this sample may be carry-over from other donors' samples.

This chain links TRBV20-1 with TRBJ1-1; D is ambiguous. The V end was cut by 0 bases, the J end by 2 bases, with 10 bases between. This CDR3 region has 14 residues. CDR1 is DFQATT, CDR2 SNEGSKA, per germline (reference sequence). In nucleotides, the CDR3 is TGCAGTGCTAGAGACCCGGGGATCAACACTGAAGCTTTCTTT. Amino acids: CSARDPGINTEAFF.

Notes on this clonotype: No conserved phenylalanine or tryptophan ends this CDR3, so it is likely a read error. V is TRBV20-1 and J is TRBJ2-5; 8 bases line up with TRBD2. V lost 1 base to trimming and J lost 1 base; unmatched junction nucleotides: 11. CDR3 length: 17 amino acids. The germline V gene encodes CDR1 DFQATT and CDR2 SNEGSKA (reference sequence). The DNA for the CDR3 is TGCAGTGCTAGAGCTTACGGCACCACTAGCGGCCAAGAGACCCAGTACTAC. Translating it yields CSARAYGTTSGQETQYY.

The table lists this clonotype with many counts. The V gene is TRBV7-3, the J gene TRBJ2-3; no reliable D call. The germline V gene encodes CDR1 SGHTA and CDR2 FQGTGA. The CDR3 contains 17 residues. The germline V and J ends were trimmed by 4 bases and 3 bases, with 20 bases remaining between them. The CDR3 protein is CASSSEGTAYGTDTQYF. CDR3 DNA sequence: TGTGCCAGCAGCTCCGAAGGTACGGCATACGGAACAGATACGCAGTATTTT. Complete variable domain (other parts from reference TRBV7-3 and TRBJ2-3): GAGVSQTPSNKVTEKGKYVELRCDPISGHTALYWYRQSLGQGPEFLIYFQGTGAADDSGLPNDRFFAVRPEGSVSTLKIQRTERGDSAVYLCASSSEGTAYGTDTQYFGPGTRLTVL.

There are many counts of this clonotype. CDR3 residues: CASIGPAGRSIGGYTF. As DNA, the CDR3 is TGTGCCAGCATTGGTCCCGCGGGACGGAGTATAGGTGGCTACACCTTC. The chain carries TRBV6-1 and TRBJ1-2; tentative D call: TRBD1 (5 bases). V gave up 7 bases and J gave up 7 bases, with 25 bases separating them. CDR1 and CDR2 (germline): MNHNS, SASEGT. This CDR3 is 16 amino acids long.

This clonotype occurred many times. V is TRBV7-2 and J is TRBJ1-3; D uncertain. The CDR3 covers 15 residues. Germline V gives CDR1 SGHTA, CDR2 FQGNSA. V lost 5 bases to trimming and J lost 0 bases, with 11 bases between them. Here the CDR3 reads CASSPRVSSGNTIYF. Written as DNA, the CDR3 is TGTGCCAGCAGCCCTAGAGTTAGCTCTGGAAACACCATATATTTT.

This clonotype was counted many times. The J gene is TRBJ1-3, the V gene TRBV12-3 or TRBV12-4; D call uncertain. V was clipped by 3 bases and J by 8 bases, with 20 bases between them. The CDR3 extends over 16 amino acids. As DNA, the CDR3 is TGTGCCAGCAGTTTGCGGGTTCGCCAGGCTATCGACACCATATATTTT. This gives the protein CASSLRVRQAIDTIYF.

Many counts were recorded for this clonotype. The chain is built from TRBV2 and TRBJ2-5; 7 nucleotides match TRBD2. V was clipped by 3 bases and J by 2 bases; unmatched bases: 3. The CDR3 runs 14 residues. From germline, CDR1 is SNHLY and CDR2 FYNNEI. For the CDR3, the DNA is TGTGCCAGCAGTGAGCGGGGGTCGCAAGAGACCCAGTACTTC. Its translation is CASSERGSQETQYF. The full variable domain, its missing parts supplied by reference TRBV2 and TRBJ2-5, is EPEVTQTPSHQVTQMGQEVILRCVPISNHLYFYWYRQILGQKVEFLVSFYNNEISEKSEIFDDQFSVERPDGSNFTLKIRSTKLEDSAMYFCASSERGSQETQYFGPGTRLLVL.

This clonotype has a count of ten or more. The V call is TRBV25-1, the J call TRBJ1-6; D is unresolved. The CDR3 totals 14 residues. Germline CDR1 reads MGHDK; CDR2 reads SYGVNS. Trimming shortened V by 3 bases and J by 10 bases, and 13 bases separated the two germline ends. The CDR3 region is CASSDGQIRSPLHF. Here the CDR3 DNA reads TGTGCCAGCAGTGACGGGCAGATCCGATCACCCCTCCACTTT.

Details on this clonotype: A much bigger clone sits one base away, suggesting this may be a read error. This chain connects TRBV19 to TRBJ2-2, with a possible D match to TRBD1 (6 bases). The CDR3 has 15 residues. CDR1 is LNHDA and CDR2 is SQIVND in the germline V gene (reference sequence). The CDR3 sequence is CAGSMMGQNTGELFF. CDR3 DNA sequence: TGTGCCGGTAGTATGATGGGACAGAACACCGGGGAGCTGTTTTTT.

The table lists this clonotype with many counts. This sequence joins TRBV27 and TRBJ2-2, with D uncertain. V was pared by 7 bases and J by 6 bases, with 9 bases between. This CDR3 is 12 amino acids long. Germline CDR1 reads MNHEY; CDR2 reads SMNVEV (reference sequence). CDR3 DNA sequence: TGTGCCAGCACCATAGGTGCCGGGGAGCTGTTTTTT. This gives the protein CASTIGAGELFF.

Ten or more counts support this clonotype. The V call is TRBV6-6, the J call TRBJ2-7; 7 nucleotides align to TRBD1. V lost 2 bases and J lost 1; bases outside the gene matches: 2. Germline V gene lookup returns CDR1 MNHNY and CDR2 SVGAGI (reference sequence). This CDR3 region has 14 residues. CDR3: CASSYGQVSYEQYF. Here the CDR3 DNA reads TGTGCCAGCAGTTACGGACAGGTTTCCTACGAGCAGTACTTC.

This clonotype was counted ten times or more. The chain carries TRBV5-6 and TRBJ1-2; D gene ambiguous. The V end was cut by 1 base, the J end by 3 bases, with 13 bases between. The CDR3 sequence is 15 residues long. Germline assignment: CDR1 SGHDT and CDR2 YYEEEE. CDR3 bases: TGTGCCAGCAGCTTGTTTCTGGGAGTCGACTATGGCTACACCTTC. Its protein is CASSLFLGVDYGYTF.

A remark on this clonotype: A much bigger clone sits one base away, suggesting this may be a read error. The J gene is TRBJ1-4, the V gene TRBV19; 8 bases fit TRBD1. CDR3 length: 14 residues. CDR1 is LNHDA and CDR2 is SQIVND in the germline V gene (reference sequence). The chain's CDR3 is CAGSATGGAEKLFF. Written as DNA, the CDR3 is TGTGCCGGTAGTGCCACAGGGGGAGCAGAAAAACTGTTTTTT.